The rows below give T cell receptor beta chains drawn from one sample of a study of PD-L1 blockade in urothelial cancer. The repertoire was sequenced with immunoSEQ multiplex PCR; TCRdb's copy has only in-frame clones and lacks some. The table has some 49,000 clones, approximately 90% seen once. Material: PBMCs, obtained around atezolizumab (anti-PD-L1) treatment. These receptors were collected from a man between 60 and 75 years old with urothelial cancer. The CDR3 runs from the conserved cysteine through the conserved F or W. D genes are given only for firm matches. Not all rows give a size; the values are once, few, many and, for expanded clones, a class.

j_call,clone_size,v_call,d_call,cdr3_aa,cdr3_nt
TRBJ2-5,-,TRBV4-1,-,CASSQALATFERVLQETQYF,TGCGCCAGCAGCCAAGCCCTTGCCACCTTCGAGCGGGTACTCCAAGAGACCCAGTACTTC
TRBJ2-3,once,TRBV28,-,CASSFSGRGKTDTQYF,TGTGCCAGCAGTTTTAGCGGCCGGGGAAAAACAGATACGCAGTATTTT
TRBJ2-3,-,TRBV6-1,-,CASNLQGRTDTQYF,TGTGCCAGCAATCTACAGGGGAGGACAGATACGCAGTATTTT
TRBJ1-1,-,TRBV4-2,-,CASTRDTYMNTEAFF,TGTGCCAGCACACGTGACACATATATGAACACTGAAGCTTTCTTT
TRBJ2-2,-,TRBV19,-,CASSIGLTQTNTGELFF,TGTGCCAGTAGTATAGGGCTGACACAAACGAACACCGGGGAGCTGTTTTTT
TRBJ2-3,-,TRBV11-2,TRBD2,CASSLGLAGEGDTQYF,TGTGCCAGCAGCTTAGGCCTAGCGGGGGAAGGAGATACGCAGTATTTT
TRBJ2-5,-,TRBV5-6,-,CASSLRFRETQYF,TGTGCCAGCAGCTTGCGGTTTCGAGAGACCCAGTACTTC
TRBJ1-5,-,TRBV15,-,CATSRVRASGQPQHF,TGTGCCACCAGCAGAGTAAGGGCCAGCGGTCAGCCCCAGCATTTT
TRBJ2-3,-,TRBV10-1,TRBD1,CASSVGTGGEDTQYF,TGCGCCAGCAGTGTGGGAACAGGGGGTGAAGATACGCAGTATTTT
TRBJ1-2,-,TRBV7-9,-,CASSPLNYGYTF,TGTGCCAGCAGCCCTCTTAACTATGGCTACACCTTC
TRBJ1-1,-,TRBV7-2,-,CASSARADGNTEAFF,TGTGCCAGCAGCGCCCGAGCGGACGGGAACACTGAAGCTTTCTTT
TRBJ2-5,-,TRBV19,TRBD2,CASSRLAGELETQYF,TGTGCCAGTAGTCGACTAGCGGGGGAACTGGAGACCCAGTACTTC
TRBJ2-7,-,TRBV5-1,-,CASSLTGHHYEQYF,TGCGCCAGCAGCTTGACGGGACACCACTACGAGCAGTACTTC
TRBJ1-3,-,TRBV10-1,-,CASSESAYRNTIYF,TGCGCCAGCAGTGAGTCGGCATACAGGAACACCATATATTTT
TRBJ2-7,-,TRBV19,-,CASSPGVPGSSFYEQYF,TGTGCCAGTAGTCCGGGAGTTCCGGGCAGCTCGTTCTACGAGCAGTACTTC
TRBJ2-7,few,TRBV6-1,TRBD2,CASSSSGESSYEQYF,TGTGCCAGCAGTTCTAGCGGGGAGAGCTCCTACGAGCAGTACTTC
TRBJ1-4,-,TRBV28,TRBD1,CASSAHTGGREKLFF,TGTGCCAGCAGTGCCCATACAGGGGGCCGAGAAAAACTGTTTTTT
TRBJ1-5,-,TRBV29-1,TRBD1,CSAGRRDRGYYSNQPQHF,TGCAGCGCAGGACGAAGGGACAGGGGTTATTATAGCAATCAGCCCCAGCATTTT
TRBJ1-1,-,TRBV29-1,-,CSVGADLNTEAFF,TGCAGCGTGGGGGCCGACTTGAACACTGAAGCTTTCTTT
TRBJ1-5,few,TRBV28,-,CASSAGPQPQHF,TGTGCCAGCAGTGCGGGACCTCAGCCCCAGCATTTT
TRBJ1-1,-,TRBV10-2,-,CASSTGFITEAFF,TGCGCCAGCAGTACAGGGTTTATCACTGAAGCTTTCTTT
TRBJ2-1,once,TRBV11-2,TRBD1,CASSLDGSDRGTYNEQFF,TGTGCCAGCAGCTTAGATGGGTCCGACAGGGGAACCTACAATGAGCAGTTCTTC
TRBJ2-3,-,TRBV9,TRBD2,CASSVGGTSATDTQYF,TGTGCCAGCAGCGTAGGGGGGACTAGCGCCACAGATACGCAGTATTTT
TRBJ1-5,-,TRBV10-1,TRBD1,CASSEKDRVGNQPQHF,TGCGCCAGCAGTGAGAAGGACAGGGTGGGCAATCAGCCCCAGCATTTT
TRBJ2-1,-,TRBV30,TRBD2,CAWSVGSGAYNEQFF,TGTGCCTGGAGTGTAGGTAGCGGGGCGTACAATGAGCAGTTCTTC
TRBJ1-6,-,TRBV18,-,CASSPTTGPNSPLHF,TGTGCCAGCTCGCCTACTACAGGGCCCAATTCACCCCTCCACTTT
TRBJ1-1,-,TRBV6-6,-,CASSYLQGSTEAFF,TGTGCCAGCAGTTATCTCCAGGGTTCCACTGAAGCTTTCTTT
TRBJ2-1,-,TRBV30,TRBD2,CAWSRGTSGGPSSYNEQFF,TGTGCCTGGAGTAGAGGGACTAGCGGGGGTCCGAGCTCCTACAATGAGCAGTTCTTC
TRBJ2-7,-,TRBV11-3,-,CASSLDLLAGESYEQYF,TGTGCCAGCAGCTTAGATCTTTTGGCAGGGGAATCCTACGAGCAGTACTTC
TRBJ2-2,-,TRBV7-3,-,CASSLTGQRVAGELFF,TGTGCCAGCAGCTTAACGGGACAGCGGGTAGCCGGGGAGCTGTTTTTT
TRBJ2-7,-,TRBV4-3,-,CASSQDTGRFDEQYF,TGCGCCAGCAGCCAAGACACAGGGAGATTCGACGAGCAGTACTTC
TRBJ2-1,-,TRBV4-1,TRBD2,CASSQVRSRRGVREQFF,TGCGCCAGCAGCCAAGTTCGCTCCCGGCGGGGGGTAAGAGAGCAGTTCTTC
TRBJ2-7,-,TRBV6-5,TRBD1,CASQITGAYEQYF,TGTGCCAGCCAGATCACAGGGGCGTACGAGCAGTACTTC
TRBJ2-7,-,TRBV11-2,TRBD2,CASSLVGSGVYEQYF,TGTGCCAGCAGCTTAGTCGGCAGCGGGGTCTACGAGCAGTACTTC
TRBJ1-5,-,TRBV28,-,CASRADSNQPQHF,TGTGCCAGCAGGGCCGATAGCAATCAGCCCCAGCATTTT
TRBJ2-3,-,TRBV11-3,-,CASSLPGLDTDTQYF,TGTGCCAGCAGCTTACCGGGTTTGGACACAGATACGCAGTATTTT
TRBJ1-5,-,TRBV19,-,CANTPGQAGYSNQPQHF,TGTGCTAATACCCCGGGTCAAGCGGGGTATAGCAATCAGCCCCAGCATTTT
TRBJ1-5,-,TRBV4-1,TRBD1,CASSSTSGTVNQPQHF,TGCGCCAGCAGCAGCACCTCCGGGACAGTCAATCAGCCCCAGCATTTT
TRBJ1-2,-,TRBV19,-,CASSVGRTPANYGYTF,TGTGCCAGTAGTGTTGGGAGGACCCCTGCTAACTATGGCTACACCTTC
TRBJ2-5,-,TRBV19,-,CASSISAGPEETQYF,TGTGCCAGTAGTATATCGGCAGGGCCTGAAGAGACCCAGTACTTC
TRBJ2-1,-,TRBV7-8,TRBD2,CASSLGLAGGKRYNEQFF,TGTGCCAGCAGCTTAGGACTAGCGGGGGGGAAACGCTACAATGAGCAGTTCTTC
TRBJ1-1,-,TRBV7-6,-,CASSQLEGEVFF,TGTGCCAGCAGCCAACTTGAGGGGGAAGTTTTCTTT
TRBJ2-5,-,TRBV2,TRBD1,CARRTGETQYF,TGTGCCAGGAGGACAGGGGAGACCCAGTACTTC
TRBJ2-7,-,TRBV5-1,-,CASSLGPNRRYEQYF,TGCGCCAGCAGCCTGGGGCCGAACAGGAGATATGAGCAGTACTTC
TRBJ1-2,-,TRBV30,-,CAWRVTHNYGYTF,TGTGCCTGGAGGGTCACACATAACTATGGCTACACCTTC
TRBJ2-3,-,TRBV15,TRBD1,CATSRETGRSNTQYF,TGTGCCACCAGCAGAGAGACAGGGCGCTCGAATACGCAGTATTTT
TRBJ2-7,-,TRBV7-2,TRBD2,CASSPTGGLSEQYF,TGTGCCAGCAGCCCGACGGGGGGGCTATCCGAGCAGTACTTC
TRBJ1-1,few,TRBV9,-,CASSGTPRNTEAFF,TGTGCCAGCAGCGGCACCCCGCGGAACACTGAAGCTTTCTTT
TRBJ1-5,few,TRBV18,TRBD1,CASSPTYGQGNQPQHF,TGTGCCAGCTCACCAACTTACGGACAGGGAAACCAGCCCCAGCATTTT
TRBJ1-1,-,TRBV2,-,CASSVVGRRSEAFF,TGTGCCAGCAGTGTTGTGGGTAGGAGGTCTGAAGCTTTCTTT
TRBJ2-7,once,TRBV27,-,CASSFFRGDYEQYF,TGTGCCAGCAGTTTCTTTCGCGGTGACTACGAGCAGTACTTC
TRBJ2-1,-,TRBV6-4,-,CASSDRTGGQYNEQFF,TGTGCCAGCAGTGACCGGACGGGGGGCCAGTACAATGAGCAGTTCTTC
TRBJ2-1,-,TRBV30,TRBD2,CALNSGGLGGYEQFF,TGTGCCTTAAATAGCGGGGGGCTAGGTGGCTATGAGCAGTTCTTC
TRBJ2-3,-,TRBV7-8,TRBD1,CASSAGTGGGTDTQYF,TGTGCCAGCAGCGCAGGGACAGGGGGTGGGACAGATACGCAGTATTTT
TRBJ1-5,-,TRBV7-2,-,CASSLSTHAGVGQPQHF,TGTGCCAGCAGCCTATCCACCCACGCGGGGGTTGGTCAGCCCCAGCATTTT
TRBJ2-2,-,TRBV9,TRBD2,CASSAGLAGFTGELFF,TGTGCCAGCAGCGCTGGACTAGCGGGGTTCACCGGGGAGCTGTTTTTT
TRBJ2-3,-,TRBV7-2,TRBD1,CASRRGLGPDTQYF,TGTGCCAGCAGGAGGGGGCTAGGGCCAGATACGCAGTATTTT